Sequencing of this T cell receptor beta chain was carried out in a study of monozygotic twins with inflammatory bowel disease (dated by TCRdb to between 2018 and 2021). About the study as a whole: The complete study included roughly 30 monozygotic twin pairs: 19 IBD-discordant Danish pairs and nine German pairs, of which four were IBD-concordant and five were IBD-discordant. The search for disease-associated traits relied mainly on comparing IBD patients with their genetically identical healthy co-twins within discordant pairs. Each individual had, on average, about 151 000 unique TCRalpha sequences and 181 000 unique TCRbeta sequences available for analysis.

The paper as a whole reports these results and caveats: Measured by the inverse Simpson index, TCRbeta repertoire diversity was lower in IBD patients than in their healthy co-twins. No single strong signal or clonotype linked to IBD turned up in the results, so the idea that one exists was not supported. Distinction between different T cell subtypes could not be achieved in the analysis. Because patients received different immunosuppressive treatments, the repertoires may have picked up extra background noise and variability between individuals. Compared with healthy twins, IBD patients had fewer clonotypes in common with other individuals, a difference most pronounced in patients showing signs of disease activity. No difference in repertoire similarity was observed between concordant and discordant twins, possibly owing to limited statistical power.

Via the germline V gene (reference sequence), CDR1 is DFQATT and CDR2 SNEGSKA. The CDR3 sequence holds 15 residues, the cysteine and phenylalanine included. Only the protein sequence is given. From each donor, a 2.5 ml peripheral blood sample was drawn into PAXgene tubes and stored at -80 degrees C. Without any T cell sorting, total RNA was extracted from whole blood using the PAXgene blood miRNA kit on an automated QIAcube. Peripheral blood from monozygotic twin pairs concordant or discordant for inflammatory bowel disease was subjected to deep TCRalpha and TCRbeta repertoire profiling with unique molecular barcoding. Smoking habits were recorded for all twin pairs, with individuals classified as current, former or never smokers. The library relied on 5' RACE. Preparation of each TCR library used around 3,500 ng of total RNA. For each sample, cDNA synthesis with SMARTScribe reverse transcriptase was split into eight separate reactions. During cDNA synthesis, unique molecular identifiers containing a 6-nucleotide sample barcode were introduced by template switching. TCRalpha and TCRbeta cDNA was amplified by two nested PCRs of around 16 and 10 cycles, with bead purification after each PCR. Before amplification, the cDNA was both treated with uracil DNA-glycosylase and purified with the QIAquick PCR purification kit. The second PCR was the step at which Illumina TruSeq-compatible adapters and sample-specific barcodes were added. Library quality and concentration were checked on TapeStation and Qubit, and libraries were pooled at around 5.3 ng each. Sequencing of the pooled libraries was done on an Illumina HiSeq2500 single-index Rapid Run using custom sequencing primers and 2 x 100 bp reads. Per the source publication's procedure: MiGEC version 1.2.6 was used for UMI-based consensus assembly, which corrected PCR and sequencing errors. MiXCR version 2.1.1 was used to carry out V(D)J alignment, clonotype assembly and CDR3 extraction. Gene usage, clonotype sharing and MAIT/NKT TCR abundance were normalised by analysing the top 1000, 10 000 and 20 000 clonotypes per sample. Diversity was computed as the inverse Simpson index with the vegan R package after downsampling to 27 000 UMIs. Paired Mann-Whitney U tests were applied to discordant twin pairs, and Benjamini-Hochberg correction was used for multiple testing. TCRdb reprocessed the reads and lists each CDR3 protein sequence as a single entry, with no DNA. V and J calls and clone size were set by TCRdb, not the authors. The table for this sample shows a few hundred thousand distinct CDR3 sequences. Approximately 2.3% of the sample rests with the top ten.

As to this clonotype: It lacks a known antigen.

The sample consisted of blood. This TCR was recovered from a human donor with ulcerative colitis or Crohn's disease, or a healthy co-twin of an affected twin (not recorded which). Recombination connected TRBV20-1 to TRBJ1-4; TCRdb picks TRBD1, but there is no DNA to check that call. The CDR3 is CSARGVGGLDEKLFF.